The 8 T cell receptor beta chains given below trace back to one sample, sequenced in a study of shared clonotypes between healthy human individuals. CD8 cells regarded as naive lacked CD45RO, were positively chosen for CCR7, and omitted terminally differentiated effector memory CD45RA+ cells. Sequenced by immunoSEQ multiplex PCR; TCRdb stores in-frame clones only, minus some. The data hold around 640,000 clones, with about 96% observed a single time. The sample taken for sequencing was naive CD8+ T cells sorted from blood. The receptor source for this set is a woman between 25 and 40 years old in good health.

The V and J genes are TRBV28 and TRBJ2-7, with TRBD2 matching 9 bases. Looked up from germline, CDR1 is MDHEN and CDR2 is SYDVKM. V dropped 3 bases and J dropped 4; count of bases not matched to a gene: 10. The CDR3 is made up of 16 amino acids. The CDR3 sequence is CASSLPIAGDPYEQYF. For the CDR3, the DNA is TGTGCCAGCAGTTTGCCCATAGCGGGAGATCCATACGAGCAGTACTTC.

The chain has TRBV15 and TRBJ2-5, with 7 bases lining up with TRBD2. The CDR3 runs 16 residues. The ends lost 0 bases at V and 1 base at J; junction bases unmatched: 5. Germline V gives CDR1 LNHNV, CDR2 YYDKDF (reference sequence). CDR3 DNA sequence: TGTGCCACCAGCAGAGATTTTGGACTAGTCCAAGAGACCCAGTACTTC. It encodes CATSRDFGLVQETQYF.

The chain couples TRBV5-6 to TRBJ2-2; D gene ambiguous. The germline CDR1 and CDR2 sequences are SGHDT and YYEEEE. Trimming shortened V by 0 bases and J by 5 bases, and 2 bases separated the two germline ends. The length of the CDR3 is 12 residues. CDR3 region: CASSLETGELFF. The CDR3 DNA reads TGTGCCAGCAGCTTGGAGACCGGGGAGCTGTTTTTT.

This clone has only one observation. The rearrangement uses TRBV5-4 and TRBJ1-1, with 7 bases that match TRBD1. J was trimmed by 7 bases and V by 2 bases; bases with no gene match: 2. Germline V gene data show CDR1 as SGHNT and CDR2 as YYREEE (reference sequence). The CDR3 sequence is 12 residues long. CDR3 sequence (DNA): TGTGCCAGCAGCTTCGGGACAGATGAAGCTTTCTTT. Translated, it gives CASSFGTDEAFF.

This sequence joins TRBV7-8 and TRBJ1-4; TRBD1 might be the D (5 bases). This CDR3 contains 18 residues. V was clipped by 0 bases and J by 8 bases, with 22 bases between them. Germline V gives CDR1 SGHVS, CDR2 FQNEAQ. In DNA, the CDR3 is TGTGCCAGCAGCTTAGCGAATACCCACCGGGGGAATGAAGAAAAACTGTTTTTT. It is translated as CASSLANTHRGNEEKLFF.

The chain couples TRBV6-1 to TRBJ2-7, with D perhaps TRBD2 (6 bases). The CDR3 sequence is 15 residues long. Deletions cut 1 base from V and 0 bases from J, with 10 bases between. The germline gives CDR1 MNHNS, CDR2 SASEGT. The CDR3 loop is CASSEGPAGSYEQYF. CDR3 DNA: TGTGCCAGCAGTGAAGGACCAGCGGGCTCCTACGAGCAGTACTTC.

The chain is built from TRBV10-1 and TRBJ2-1; TRBD2 agrees at 12 bases. The junction had 3 bases not matched to a gene; V was cut back by 2 bases and J by 7 bases. Germline lookup yields CDR1 WNHNN and CDR2 SYGVQD (reference sequence). The CDR3 covers 15 residues. Written as DNA, the CDR3 is TGCGCCAGCAGTGAGCTAGCGGGAGGGCGGAATGAGCAGTTCTTC. Translated: CASSELAGGRNEQFF.

The chain joins TRBV27 to TRBJ2-7, with 10 bases identical to TRBD2. The ends lost 3 bases at V and 2 bases at J; junction bases unmatched: 7. Germline V gene data show CDR1 as MNHEY and CDR2 as SMNVEV (reference sequence). The CDR3 spans 16 residues. In DNA, the CDR3 is TGTGCCAGCAGTTTCTCCGGGACTAGCGTTCCCTACGAGCAGTACTTC. Translated, it gives CASSFSGTSVPYEQYF.